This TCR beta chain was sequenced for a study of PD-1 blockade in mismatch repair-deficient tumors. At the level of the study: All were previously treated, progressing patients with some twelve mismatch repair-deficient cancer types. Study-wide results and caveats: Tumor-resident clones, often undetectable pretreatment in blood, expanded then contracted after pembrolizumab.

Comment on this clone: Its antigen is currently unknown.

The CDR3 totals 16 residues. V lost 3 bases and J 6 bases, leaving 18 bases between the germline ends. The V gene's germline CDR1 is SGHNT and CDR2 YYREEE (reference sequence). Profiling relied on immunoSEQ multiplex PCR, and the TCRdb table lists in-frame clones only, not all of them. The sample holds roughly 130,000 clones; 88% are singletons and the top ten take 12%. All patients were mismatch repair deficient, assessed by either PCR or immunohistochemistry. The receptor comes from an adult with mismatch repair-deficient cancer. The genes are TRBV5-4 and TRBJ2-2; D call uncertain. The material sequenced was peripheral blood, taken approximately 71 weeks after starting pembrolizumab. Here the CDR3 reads CASSSPTLLGSGELFF. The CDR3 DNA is TGTGCCAGCAGCTCTCCCACCCTCCTAGGATCCGGGGAGCTGTTTTTT.